This TCR beta chain is from a study of T cell repertoires in cytomegalovirus infection. Across the whole study: CMV epitopes in the study were HLA-C-restricted (recently identified) and HLA-B-restricted (well studied). General study points: Dominating the ex vivo response were TCR beta clonotypes that were CMV-specific and HLA-C-restricted. Accumulated public TCR beta family frequency recognized individuals carrying CMV together with the relevant HLA.

Germline CDR1 reads SGHRS; CDR2 reads YFSETQ. CDR3 length: 17 residues. Trimming took 0 bases from V and 0 from J; bases not matched to a gene: 2. Regarding this clonotype: Its cognate antigen is unknown.

TCRdb passed the reads through MiXCR, listing each CDR3 protein once. The table has 340,000 or so distinct CDR3 sequences, 20% to 25% seen once. The receptor was derived from a human donor in good health (CMV status not recorded). Some clones in this sample may be carry-over from other donors' samples. The specimen comprised cultured PBMCs, sampled from culture after CMV antigen stimulation. The chain employs TRBV5-1 and TRBJ2-5; the match to TRBD2 covers 13 bases. Written as DNA, the CDR3 is TGCGCCAGCAGCTTGGGCGGACTAGCGGGAGACCAAGAGACCCAGTACTTC. Residues: CASSLGGLAGDQETQYF.